This T cell receptor (beta chain) was identified during a study of OX40 agonist ivuxolimab in advanced cancers. This CDR3 region has 16 residues. Deletions cut 7 bases from V and 2 bases from J, with 15 bases between. Germline V gene lookup returns CDR1 MDHEN and CDR2 SYDVKM. The table came from immunoSEQ multiplex PCR; TCRdb's copy has only in-frame clones and leaves some out. The table includes about 120,000 clones, about 93% detected once. The genes are TRBV28 and TRBJ2-6; tentative D call: TRBD2 (7 bases). This TCR derives from an adult with an advanced solid tumor such as melanoma, head and neck, liver or kidney cancer. The sample was CD4+ or CD8+ T cells sorted from blood, taken in a trial of the OX40 agonist ivuxolimab. CDR3 sequence: CASNPGGQPGANVLTF. The DNA for the CDR3 is TGTGCCAGCAACCCGGGGGGACAACCTGGGGCCAACGTCCTGACTTTC. Combining the CDR3 with reference TRBV28 and TRBJ2-6 gives the whole variable domain DVKVTQSSRYLVKRTGEKVFLECVQDMDHENMFWYRQDPGLGLRLIYFSYDVKMKEKGDIPEGYSVSREKKERFSLILESASTNQTSMYLCASNPGGQPGANVLTFGAGSRLTVL.